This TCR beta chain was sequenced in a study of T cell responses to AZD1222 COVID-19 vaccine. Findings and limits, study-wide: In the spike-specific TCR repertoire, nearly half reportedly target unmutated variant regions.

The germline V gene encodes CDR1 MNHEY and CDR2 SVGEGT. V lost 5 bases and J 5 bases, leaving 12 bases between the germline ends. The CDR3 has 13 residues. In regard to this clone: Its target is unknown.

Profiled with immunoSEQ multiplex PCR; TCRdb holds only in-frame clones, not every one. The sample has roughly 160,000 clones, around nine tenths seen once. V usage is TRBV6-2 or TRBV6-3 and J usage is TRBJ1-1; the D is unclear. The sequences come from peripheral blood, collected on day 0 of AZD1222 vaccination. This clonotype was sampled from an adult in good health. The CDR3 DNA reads TGTGCCAGCAGTCTTCCGGGAAGGACTGAAGCTTTCTTT. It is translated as CASSLPGRTEAFF.